This TCR beta chain was observed in a study of blood T cell repertoires in COVID-19 (dated by TCRdb to about 2020). About the full investigation: The collaborator samples originated in the United States, Italy and Spain and spanned the acute and convalescent phases of COVID-19. The prospective study material was composed of cDNA or gDNA derived from T cells, B-cell-depleted T cells, or PBMCs. Subjects who had been exposed to COVID-19, were actively infected with it, or had recovered from it provided the deeply sampled blood TCRbeta repertoires that made up the dataset. The repertoires were released in a freely available public database intended as a resource for research on the immune response to SARS-CoV-2. Samples came from the ongoing ImmuneRACE study (first 160 participants) plus 1,254 subjects from 6 global collaborators. A de-identified subject ID, COVID-19 status, age in years and sex were almost always included in the sample metadata. Where available, HLA class I and class II types were taken from metadata supplied by the sample provider and were not determined by assay-based typing. What the study reported, not specific to this receptor: The quantity of clinical and demographic metadata differed by source and by participant and was supplied without curation.

Details on this clone: Its antigen specificity is not known. The record has no base qualities; no much larger clone is one base away.

The immunoSEQ Assay, a bias-controlled multiplex PCR, was used to amplify TCRbeta CDR3 regions from genomic DNA. Per the original workflow: Nucleated cell counts per sample were estimated from amplification of reference gene primers within the assay. Sequence reads were collapsed and filtered to measure the absolute abundance of every unique TCRbeta CDR3 rearrangement. For each sample, productive Simpson clonality was calculated by taking the square root of Simpson's diversity index across productive rearrangements. The source is immuneACCESS, and TCRdb retained only in-frame sequences with V and J called. Part of the clones is not carried over; for the studies checked, unresolved V genes explain less than half of this, and the remainder is unexplained. V, J and clone size derive from that table, while D and trimming were established from the DNA sequence. The sample table records a few hundred thousand clones; roughly nine tenths of these occur just once. The ten largest clonotypes hold roughly 2.8% of the sample.

In Seattle, one collaborating source enrolled patients while the infection was active and tracked those patients longitudinally over the course of disease. Whole blood was collected in K2EDTA tubes by collaborating institutions according to the institutions' own protocols. Collaborator samples were shipped for TCRbeta analysis as frozen whole blood, isolated PBMCs, or DNA extracted from either sample type. From the cysteine through the phenylalanine, the CDR3 covers 16 amino acids. The DNA shown is the 48-base CDR3, in frame from base 1. CDR1 and CDR2 are drawn from the germline V gene: SGHVS, FNYEAQ. V is clipped by 5 bases and J by 5 bases, and the sequence between their germline boundaries is 21 bases long.

The chain is encoded by TRBV7-6 joined to TRBJ2-5, with a tentative D gene TRBD2 over 6 matching bases. Sequenced sample: peripheral blood. This TCR derives from a woman aged 25-40 years with COVID-19, enrolled during active disease. The CDR3 protein is CASSLQTRSVGETQYF. The nucleotide sequence reads as follows: TGTGCCAGCAGCCTACAGACTAGGAGTGTGGGGGAGACCCAGTACTTC.